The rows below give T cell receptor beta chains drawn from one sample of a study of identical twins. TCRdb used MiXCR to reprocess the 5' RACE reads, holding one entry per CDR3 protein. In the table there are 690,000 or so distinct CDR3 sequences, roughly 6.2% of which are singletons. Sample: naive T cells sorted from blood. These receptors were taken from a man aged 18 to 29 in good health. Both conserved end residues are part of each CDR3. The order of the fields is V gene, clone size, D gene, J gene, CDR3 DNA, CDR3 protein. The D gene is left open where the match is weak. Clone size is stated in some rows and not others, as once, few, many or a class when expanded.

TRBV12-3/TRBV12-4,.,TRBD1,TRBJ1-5,TGTGCCAGCAGTTTAGGGGACAGGGAGAGAGGGAATCAGCCCCAGCATTTT,CASSLGDRERGNQPQHF
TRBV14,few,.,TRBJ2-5,TGTGCCAGCAGCCACCTGATTCGCGGGGCTTTGGATTTCGAGACCCAGTACTTC,CASSHLIRGALDFETQYF
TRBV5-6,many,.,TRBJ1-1,TGTGCCAGCAGCTTGGCGGACGGTGAAGCTTTCTTT,CASSLADGEAFF
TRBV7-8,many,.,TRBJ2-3,TGTGCCAGCAGCCCAGACGGCGGTAAAGATACGCAGTATTTT,CASSPDGGKDTQYF
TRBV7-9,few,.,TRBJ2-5,TGTGCCAGCAGCTTAGGTTTCAGCGGCGCAGCACAAGAGACCCAGTACTTC,CASSLGFSGAAQETQYF
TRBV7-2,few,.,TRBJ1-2,TGTGCCAGCAGCTTAGCGACGGGGGGTTCCCATAACCAGTATGGCTACACCTTC,CASSLATGGSHNQYGYTF
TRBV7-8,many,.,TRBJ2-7,TGTGCCAGCAGCTTATCCGTTGATTCCTACGAGCAGTACTTC,CASSLSVDSYEQYF
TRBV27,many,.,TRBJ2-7,TGTGCCAGCAGTTTATCTAGGGGGTTCACTTACGAGCAGTACTTC,CASSLSRGFTYEQYF
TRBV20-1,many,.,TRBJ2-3,TGCAGTGCTAGTCGTAGGCCTAGCACAGATACGCAGTATTTT,CSASRRPSTDTQYF
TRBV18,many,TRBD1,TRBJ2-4,TGTGCCAGCTCACCCAGGACAGGAGCCAAAAACATTCAGTACTTC,CASSPRTGAKNIQYF
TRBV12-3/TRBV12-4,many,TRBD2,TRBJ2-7,TGTGCCAGCAGCTTAAGTACGGGAGGACCGTACGAGCAGTACTTC,CASSLSTGGPYEQYF
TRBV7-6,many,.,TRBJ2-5,TGTGCCAGCAGTGGAGGGATTCAAGAGACCCAGTACTTC,CASSGGIQETQYF
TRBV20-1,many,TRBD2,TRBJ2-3,TGCAGTGCTAGTTTGGGCCTAGCGGCTTTCACAGATACGCAGTATTTT,CSASLGLAAFTDTQYF
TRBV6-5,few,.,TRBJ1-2,TGTGCCAGCAGTTACTCGGGGTTCTACACCTTC,CASSYSGFYTF
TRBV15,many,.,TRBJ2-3,TGTGCCACCAGCAGAGACCGGACAGATACGCAGTATTTT,CATSRDRTDTQYF
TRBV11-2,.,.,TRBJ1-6,TGTGCCAGCAGGGGAAATTCACCCCTCCACTTT,CASRGNSPLHF
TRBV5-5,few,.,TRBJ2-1,TGTGCCAGCAGCTTGAGGAATTTGAGGGGTAGAACTTACAATGAGCAGTTCTTC,CASSLRNLRGRTYNEQFF
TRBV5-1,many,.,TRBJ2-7,TGCGCCAGCAGAGGAGGCGTCCCACGGCAGTACTTC,CASRGGVPRQYF
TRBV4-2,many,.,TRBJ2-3,TGTGCCAGCAGCCACGGCTCTTCCCTACTAGTAGATACGCAGTATTTT,CASSHGSSLLVDTQYF
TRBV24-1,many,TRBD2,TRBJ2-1,TGTGCCACCAGTGCCGCGCCGAGGCGGGGGAACAATGAGCAGTTCTTC,CATSAAPRRGNNEQFF
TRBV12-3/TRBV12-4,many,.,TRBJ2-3,TGTGCCAGCAGCCCCGGGTTGGCAGATACGCAGTATTTT,CASSPGLADTQYF
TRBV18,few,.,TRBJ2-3,TGTGCCAGCTCAGCCGGGACATCGCCTGCAGATACGCAGTATTTT,CASSAGTSPADTQYF
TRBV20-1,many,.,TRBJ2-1,TGCAGTGCTTCTGCGGGAAACTCCTACAATGAGCAGTTCTTC,CSASAGNSYNEQFF
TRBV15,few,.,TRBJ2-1,TGTGCCACCAGCATTGGCGGGACAGCTTACAATGAGCAGTTCTTC,CATSIGGTAYNEQFF
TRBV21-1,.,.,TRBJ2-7,TGTGCCAGCAGCCGTGGGAGGGAGGGGTCCTACGAGCAGTACTTC,CASSRGREGSYEQYF
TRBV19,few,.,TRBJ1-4,TGTGCCAGTAGTATCTGGGGGACTAATGAAAAACTGTTTTTT,CASSIWGTNEKLFF
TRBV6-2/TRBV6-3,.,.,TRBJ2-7,TGTGCCAGCGGGCGGGACGCCGGCTACGAGCAGTACTTC,CASGRDAGYEQYF
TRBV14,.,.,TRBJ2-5,TGTGCCAGCAGCCAATACCTCGAGACCCAGTACTTC,CASSQYLETQYF
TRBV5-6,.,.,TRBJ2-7,TGTGCCAGCAGCTTCGTAGGGCCAAGCTCCTACGAGCAGTACTTC,CASSFVGPSSYEQYF
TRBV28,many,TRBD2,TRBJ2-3,TGTGCCAGCAGGCTGCGGCTAGCGGACACAGATACGCAGTATTTT,CASRLRLADTDTQYF
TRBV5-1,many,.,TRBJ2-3,TGCGCCAGCAGCTTGCCTACCGGAGGAGGGGATACGCAGTATTTT,CASSLPTGGGDTQYF
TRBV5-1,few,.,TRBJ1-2,TGCGCCAGCAGCTTGGATCAGGACCTTTATGGCTACACCTTC,CASSLDQDLYGYTF
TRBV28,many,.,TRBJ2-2,TGTGCCACGACAGTGAACACCGGGGAGCTGTTTTTT,CATTVNTGELFF
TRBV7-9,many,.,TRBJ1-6,TGTGCCAGCAGCTCTGACAGTTATAATTCACCCCTCCACTTT,CASSSDSYNSPLHF
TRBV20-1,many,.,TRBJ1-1,TGCAGTGTTCTATTGGGGGCCGCTGAAGCTTTCTTT,CSVLLGAAEAFF
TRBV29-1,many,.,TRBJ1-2,TGCAGCGTTGGAGGGGTCCGGGACTATGGCTACACCTTC,CSVGGVRDYGYTF
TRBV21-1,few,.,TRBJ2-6,TGTGCCAGCAGCAAAGGGGGACGCTCTGGGGCCAACGTCCTGACTTTC,CASSKGGRSGANVLTF
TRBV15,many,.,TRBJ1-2,TGTGCCACCAGCAGACAGGTCCTTCTCCCTTCCGGCTACACCTTC,CATSRQVLLPSGYTF
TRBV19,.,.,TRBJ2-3,TGTGCCAGTAGTAGAGACGGACGGGCAGATACGCAGTATTTT,CASSRDGRADTQYF
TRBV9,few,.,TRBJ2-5,TGTGCCAGCAGCATCAAAGGAGGCATGGAGACCCAGTACTTC,CASSIKGGMETQYF